This TCR beta chain was identified in a study of T cell changes during pregnancy in multiple sclerosis. For this clone: This sample includes further DNA sequences coding for the same CDR3.

Germline values: CDR1 SNHLY, CDR2 FYNNEI. Deletions cut 4 bases from V and 4 bases from J, with 7 bases between. This CDR3 has 12 residues. The table came from immunoSEQ multiplex PCR; TCRdb's copy has only in-frame clones and leaves some out. The profile covers around 66,000 clones, with 91% appearing a single time and about 2.2% taken by the ten largest. The sequence derives from a female donor in good health, enrolled as a control in a pregnancy study. Sequenced here: peripheral blood, sampled in the third trimester of pregnancy. The chain is built from TRBV2 and TRBJ1-2; D is uncertain. The CDR3 loop is CASSASGYGYTF. The CDR3, as DNA: TGTGCCAGCAGTGCGAGTGGCTATGGCTACACCTTC.